The subject of this entry is one TCR beta chain. Its specificity is not known. This entry belongs to a study of shared clonotypes between healthy human individuals. Study-wide results and caveats: Relative to memory subsets, naive subsets generally showed larger estimated richness.

For sorted subsets, about 0.2 ug DNA per replicate equaled about 30,000 T cell genomes. The protocol was immunoSEQ multiplex PCR, while the TCRdb copy is restricted to in-frame clones and leaves out a portion. Seen here are about 1.9 million clones, about 93% observed once, and the top ten hold about 1.7%. Terminally differentiated effector memory CD45RA+ cells were left out of the naive CD8 fraction, which was CD45RO-negative and positively selected for CCR7. Specimen: naive CD8+ T cells from PBMCs. The clonotype originates from a man aged 18 to 30 in good health. Some clones in this sample may be carry-over from other donors' samples.

The CDR3 protein is CASRAQGGPGELFF. CDR3 bases: TGTGCCAGCAGGGCGCAGGGAGGCCCCGGGGAGCTGTTTTTT. The chain uses TRBV27 and TRBJ2-2; a possible D gene is TRBD2 (6 bases). CDR3 length: 14 residues. V shed 6 bases and J shed 6 bases, with 14 bases lying between them. Germline values: CDR1 MNHEY, CDR2 SMNVEV (reference sequence).